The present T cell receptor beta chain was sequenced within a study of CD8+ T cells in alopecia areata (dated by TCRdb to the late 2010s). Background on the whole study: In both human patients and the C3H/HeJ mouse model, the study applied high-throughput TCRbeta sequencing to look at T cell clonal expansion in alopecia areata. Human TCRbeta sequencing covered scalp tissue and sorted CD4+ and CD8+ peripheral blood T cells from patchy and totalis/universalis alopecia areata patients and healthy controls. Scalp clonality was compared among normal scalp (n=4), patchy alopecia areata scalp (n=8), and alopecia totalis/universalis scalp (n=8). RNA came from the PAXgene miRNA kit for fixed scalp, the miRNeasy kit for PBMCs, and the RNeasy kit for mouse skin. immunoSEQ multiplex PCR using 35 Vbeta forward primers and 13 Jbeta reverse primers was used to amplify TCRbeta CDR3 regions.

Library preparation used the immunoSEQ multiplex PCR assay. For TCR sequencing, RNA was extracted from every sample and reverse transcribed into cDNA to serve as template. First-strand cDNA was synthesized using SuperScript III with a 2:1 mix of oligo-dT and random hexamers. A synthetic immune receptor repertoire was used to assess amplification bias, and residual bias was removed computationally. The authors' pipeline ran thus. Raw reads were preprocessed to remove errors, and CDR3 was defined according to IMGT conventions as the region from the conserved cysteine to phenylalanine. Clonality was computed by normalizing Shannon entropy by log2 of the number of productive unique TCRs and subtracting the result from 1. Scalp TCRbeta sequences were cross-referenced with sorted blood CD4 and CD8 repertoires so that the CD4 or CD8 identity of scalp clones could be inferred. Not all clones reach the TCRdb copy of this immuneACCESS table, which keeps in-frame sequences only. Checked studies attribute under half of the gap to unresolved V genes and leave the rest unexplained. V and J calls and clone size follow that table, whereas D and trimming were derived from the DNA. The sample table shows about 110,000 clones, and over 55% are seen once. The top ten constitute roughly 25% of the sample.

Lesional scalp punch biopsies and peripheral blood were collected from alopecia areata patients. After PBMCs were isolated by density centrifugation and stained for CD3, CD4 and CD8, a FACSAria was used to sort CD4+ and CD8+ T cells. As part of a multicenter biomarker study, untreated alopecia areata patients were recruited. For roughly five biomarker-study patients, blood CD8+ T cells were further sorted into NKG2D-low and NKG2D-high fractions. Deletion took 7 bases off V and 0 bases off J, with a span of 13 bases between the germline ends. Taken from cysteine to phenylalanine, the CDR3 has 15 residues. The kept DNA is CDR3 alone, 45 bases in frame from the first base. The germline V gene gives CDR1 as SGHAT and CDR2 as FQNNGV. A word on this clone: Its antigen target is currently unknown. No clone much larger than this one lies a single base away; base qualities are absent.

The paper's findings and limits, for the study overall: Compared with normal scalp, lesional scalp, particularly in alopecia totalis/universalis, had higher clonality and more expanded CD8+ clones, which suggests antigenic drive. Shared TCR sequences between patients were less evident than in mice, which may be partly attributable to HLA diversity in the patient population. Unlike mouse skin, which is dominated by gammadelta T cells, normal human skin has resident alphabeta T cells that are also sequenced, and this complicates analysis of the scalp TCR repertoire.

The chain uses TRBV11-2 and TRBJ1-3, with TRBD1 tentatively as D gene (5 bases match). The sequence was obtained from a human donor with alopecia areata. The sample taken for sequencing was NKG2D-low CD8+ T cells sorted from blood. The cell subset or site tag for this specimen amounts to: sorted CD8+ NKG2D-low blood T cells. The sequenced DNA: TGTGCCAGCACGGGCAGGGCGTTCTCTGGAAACACCATATATTTT. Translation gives CASTGRAFSGNTIYF.